This T cell receptor beta chain was recovered during a study of shared clonotypes between healthy human individuals. The assay was run at deep level. Using immunoSEQ multiplex PCR, the repertoire was profiled, and TCRdb retains in-frame clones only, with some absent. The repertoire holds 2 million to 3 million clones, around nine tenths seen once, with around 0.14% in the top ten. Donors had no recently reported acute infections or vaccinations and were HIV-negative. CD4+ cells yielded CD45RA+ naive and CD45RA-negative memory subsets. Specimen: naive CD4+ T cells sorted from blood. Noted subset: CD45RA+ positively selected. This clonotype was sampled from a man younger than 35 in good health.

CDR3 protein: CASSLGQGGLDEKLFF. CDR3 in DNA: TGTGCCAGCAGCTTAGGACAGGGGGGGTTGGATGAAAAACTGTTTTTT. This chain links TRBV7-6 with TRBJ1-4, with 9 bases fitting TRBD1. Germline V gene lookup returns CDR1 SGHVS and CDR2 FNYEAQ. V gave up 1 base and J gave up 6 bases; unmatched junction bases: 6. The CDR3 consists of 16 residues.